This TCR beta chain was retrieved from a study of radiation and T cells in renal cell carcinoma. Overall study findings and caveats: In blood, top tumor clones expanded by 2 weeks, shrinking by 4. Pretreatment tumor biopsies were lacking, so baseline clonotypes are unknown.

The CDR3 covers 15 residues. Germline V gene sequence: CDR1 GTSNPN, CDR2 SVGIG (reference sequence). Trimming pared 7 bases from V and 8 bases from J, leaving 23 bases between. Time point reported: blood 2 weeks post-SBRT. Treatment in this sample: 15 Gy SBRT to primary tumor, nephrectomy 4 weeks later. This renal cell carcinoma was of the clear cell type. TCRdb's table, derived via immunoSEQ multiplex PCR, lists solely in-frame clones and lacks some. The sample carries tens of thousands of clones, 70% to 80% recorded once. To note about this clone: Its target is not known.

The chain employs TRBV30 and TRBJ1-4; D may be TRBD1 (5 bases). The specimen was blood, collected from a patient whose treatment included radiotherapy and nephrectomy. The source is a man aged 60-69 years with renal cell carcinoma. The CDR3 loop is CASTSGTAGGEKLFF. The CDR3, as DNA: TGTGCCTCCACCTCCGGGACGGCGGGAGGGGAAAAACTGTTTTTT.